The T cell receptor (beta chain) under discussion was sequenced for a study of shared clonotypes between healthy human individuals. As to this clone: Its antigen is as yet unknown.

As defined, naive CD8 cells were CD45RO-negative and positively selected for CCR7, with terminally differentiated effector memory CD45RA+ cells excluded. The CDR3 runs 15 residues. Germline values: CDR1 LGHNA, CDR2 YSLEER. V trimming: 0 bases; J trimming: 9 bases; junction bases outside the gene matches: 8. Findings of the study overall: Sharing across four donors was highest in naive CD4 (about 5%) and lowest in memory CD8 (about 0.4%). Sharing of clonotypes among donors was expected to vary with sequencing depth.

For sorted subsets, 150 to 200 ng DNA per replicate equaled 33,000 or so T cell genomes. The assay was immunoSEQ multiplex PCR, and TCRdb's table has in-frame clones only and misses some. This repertoire shows some 2.1 million clones, about 95% found once; its top ten account for 1% to 1.3%. This sequence was found in a man in his late teens or twenties in good health. The sequenced sample consisted of naive CD8+ T cells sorted from blood. This sequence joins TRBV4-3 and TRBJ2-1; TRBD2 matches at 7 bases. The CDR3 coding sequence is TGCGCCAGCAGCCAAGATAGAGGACTAGATCGTGAGCAGTTCTTC. Encoded protein: CASSQDRGLDREQFF.